This T cell receptor (beta chain) comes out of a study of OX40 agonist ivuxolimab in advanced cancers. Study-level results: The specificity for antigen of the expanded peripheral T cells was not determined.

Comments on this clone: Its antigen is not identified.

Measured with immunoSEQ multiplex PCR; TCRdb has only the in-frame clones, and not every one. The sample consists of tens of thousands of clones, about 85% of them appearing once. The CDR3 contains 14 residues. The V gene's germline CDR1 is SQVTM and CDR2 ANQGSEA. V was clipped by 5 bases and J by 3 bases, with 13 bases between them. The material was CD4+ or CD8+ T cells sorted from blood, obtained in a trial of the OX40 agonist ivuxolimab. This receptor was obtained from an adult with an advanced solid tumor such as melanoma, head and neck, liver or kidney cancer. The chain employs TRBV29-1 and TRBJ2-2; a weak D match, TRBD2 (6 bases). CDR3 amino acids: CSVSPWRDTGELFF. The CDR3 coding sequence is TGCAGCGTTTCCCCCTGGAGGGACACCGGGGAGCTGTTTTTT.